A selection of T cell receptor beta chains follows, all from one sample in a study of T-cell memory formation after mild COVID-19. MiXCR was run by TCRdb on the 5' RACE reads, yielding one entry per CDR3 protein. The sample contains roughly 400,000 distinct CDR3 sequences, 24% of which appear only once. The sample consisted of PBMCs or a T cell subset sorted from them (not recorded which). The receptors derive from an adult woman who had mild COVID-19 (a few samples of this study predate the infection). Cell type and time point are not known. Each CDR3 is given with its conserved first and last residue. The D gene is left open where the match is weak. Clone size is given for some rows only: seen once, a few or many times, or a class if the clone is expanded.

j_gene,v_gene,d_gene,abundance,CDR3nt,CDR3aa
TRBJ2-7,TRBV5-1,TRBD2,few,TGCGCCAGCAGCTCAACTAGCGGGGGGCCCTACGAGCAGTACTTC,CASSSTSGGPYEQYF
TRBJ2-3,TRBV20-1,TRBD2,.,TGCAGTGCTAGTATCGGCCTAGCGGTCACAGATACGCAGTATTTT,CSASIGLAVTDTQYF
TRBJ1-1,TRBV14,.,.,TGTGCCAGCAGCCAAGATGTCGGGTTGAGTTGGGGGAACACTGAAGCTTTCTTT,CASSQDVGLSWGNTEAFF
TRBJ2-7,TRBV6-5,TRBD2,.,TGTGCCAGCAGGCCGGGGGGGGTTAGCTCCTACGAGCAGTACTTC,CASRPGGVSSYEQYF
TRBJ1-2,TRBV28,.,.,TGTGCCAGCAGTTTACGGCGGGGCTACACCTTC,CASSLRRGYTF
TRBJ2-3,TRBV12-3/TRBV12-4,TRBD2,.,TGTGCCAGCAGTCCTGGCGGGAGCCCCGGGTCAGATACGCAGTATTTT,CASSPGGSPGSDTQYF
TRBJ2-5,TRBV20-1,TRBD2,.,TGCAGTGCTAAGGCTAGCGGGAGCCCCCCAGAGACCCAGTACTTC,CSAKASGSPPETQYF
TRBJ2-3,TRBV20-1,.,.,TGCAGTGCTAGAGGCGCAATAGCGGGCACAGATACGCAGTATTTT,CSARGAIAGTDTQYF
TRBJ2-2,TRBV11-3,.,.,TGTGCCAGCAGCCCCCTTGAGGGATGGGGCACCGGGGAGCTGTTTTTT,CASSPLEGWGTGELFF
TRBJ1-1,TRBV5-1,TRBD1,few,TGCGCCAGCAGCTTGGGGACAGGGGGGTGGACTGAAGCTTTCTTT,CASSLGTGGWTEAFF